This T cell receptor beta chain originates from a study of blood T cell repertoires in COVID-19. Measured with immunoSEQ multiplex PCR; TCRdb has only the in-frame clones, and not every one. The sample has 540,000 or so clones; roughly nine tenths are singletons. Per germline, CDR1 KGHSH and CDR2 LQKENI. The CDR3 consists of 14 residues. Trimming left V 3 bases short and J 6 bases short, with 12 bases between. Sequencing was done on a sample of peripheral blood. The gene calls are TRBV18 and TRBJ1-5; a possible D gene is TRBD1 (5 bases). This receptor was taken from a woman between 45 and 60 years old with COVID-19, enrolled during active disease. DNA for the CDR3: TGTGCCAGCTCACCTGGAGGGGCAGTTCAGCCCCAGCATTTT. Residues: CASSPGGAVQPQHF.